This entry is about one TCR beta chain. This record comes from a study of T cell changes during pregnancy in multiple sclerosis. Some clones are missing from TCRdb's copy, which holds only in-frame ones; the method was immunoSEQ multiplex PCR. The repertoire holds 36,000 or so clones, with around 89% as singletons. The CDR3 totals 15 residues. V gave up 1 base and J gave up 5 bases; unmatched junction bases: 6. From germline, CDR1 is KGHSH and CDR2 LQKENI. The input for sequencing was CD8+ T cells from peripheral blood mononuclear cells, taken in the third trimester of pregnancy. The chain has TRBV18 and TRBJ2-5; TRBD1 aligns across 8 bases. This clonotype was sampled from a female donor with multiple sclerosis, enrolled in a pregnancy study. The CDR3 here is CASSPLGQGDETQYF. In DNA form, the CDR3 reads TGTGCCAGCTCACCACTCGGACAGGGTGATGAGACCCAGTACTTC.